The 14 T cell receptor beta chains below come from one sample, sequenced in a study of human T cells and chemical hapten exposure. Time point here: pre-sensitization, week 0. Treatment: therapeutic diphenylcyclopropenone sensitization with weekly scalp DPC. TCRdb processed the RACE reads anew with MiXCR; each CDR3 protein has one entry. The repertoire has roughly 110,000 distinct CDR3 sequences, 9.5% to 15% of them found once; the top ten carry 1.6%. Sequencing was performed on whole blood, taken in connection with sensitization to the hapten diphenylcyclopropenone (DPC). Receptors were obtained from a woman aged 45-65 years with alopecia areata. Some clones in this sample may be carry-over from other donors' samples.

This clonotype has more than one count but fewer than ten. The chain employs TRBV7-9 and TRBJ1-3; no clear D. Germline V gene sequence: CDR1 SEHNR, CDR2 FQNEAQ (reference sequence). Trimming took 5 bases from V and 4 from J, leaving 15 bases between them. The CDR3 loop spans 15 amino acids. CDR3 nucleotides: TGTGCCAGCAGCCTCGTCGGGATGGGCGGAAACACCATATATTTT. Its protein product is CASSLVGMGGNTIYF.

The chain uses TRBV29-1 and TRBJ2-5, with D unclear. Germline V gene lookup returns CDR1 SQVTM and CDR2 ANQGSEA. There are 12 residues in the CDR3. Trimming pared 8 bases from V and 2 bases from J, leaving 12 bases between. CDR3 nucleotides: TGCAGCAAATTAACCTTTCAAGAGACCCAGTACTTC. It is translated as CSKLTFQETQYF. Using reference TRBV29-1 and TRBJ2-5 for the parts outside the CDR3, the full variable domain is SAVISQKPSRDICQRGTSLTIQCQVDSQVTMMFWYRQQPGQSLTLIATANQGSEATYESGFVIDKFPISRPNLTFSTLTVSNMSPEDSSIYLCSKLTFQETQYFGPGTRLLVL.

At least ten counts were recorded for this clonotype. The chain couples TRBV11-3 to TRBJ2-2; 8 nucleotides align to TRBD2. The trim removed 9 bases at V and 8 bases at J, leaving 8 bases unmatched. The V gene's germline CDR1 is SGHNT and CDR2 YENEEA. CDR3 length: 13 residues. The CDR3 protein is CASGSGTRGELFF. Written as DNA, the CDR3 is TGTGCCAGTGGTAGCGGGACCCGGGGGGAGCTGTTTTTT.

The CDR3 nucleotides are TGTGCCAGCAGTTACCAGAAAGGGGGCAACACAGATACGCAGTATTTT. Translation gives CASSYQKGGNTDTQYF. The V and J genes are TRBV6-6 and TRBJ2-3, with TRBD1 matching over 7 bases. J gave up 2 bases and V 2 bases, and 7 bases lay outside the gene matches. The CDR3 has 16 residues. CDR1 and CDR2 from the germline V gene are MNHNY and SVGAGI (reference sequence).

The V and J genes are TRBV12-3 or TRBV12-4 and TRBJ1-4, with D possibly TRBD1 on 5 matching bases. Trimming took 6 bases from V and 6 from J, leaving 8 bases between them. This CDR3 is 12 amino acids long. CDR3 DNA sequence: TGTGCCAGCAGGGGGCTGGATGAAAAACTGTTTTTT. Its translation: CASRGLDEKLFF.

This clonotype turned up a few times. The chain links TRBV11-2 to TRBJ2-2; D is possibly TRBD2 (5 bases). CDR1 and CDR2 (germline): SGHAT, FQNNGV. The CDR3 runs to 15 residues. The germline V and J ends were trimmed by 6 bases and 0 bases, with 11 bases remaining between them. DNA of the CDR3: TGTGCCAGCAGTTCCGGGGTCTCGAACACCGGGGAGCTGTTTTTT. Its translation is CASSSGVSNTGELFF.

This clonotype has just a few counts. The chain combines TRBV29-1 with TRBJ1-2, with unresolved D. The V gene's germline CDR1 is SQVTM and CDR2 ANQGSEA. This CDR3 region has 12 residues. V lost 3 bases, J lost 3 bases, and 8 bases lay in between. CDR3 bases: TGCAGCGTTGACAGTTGGGACTATGGCTACACCTTC. Translation gives CSVDSWDYGYTF.

In its sample, this clonotype was seen many times. V usage is TRBV12-3 or TRBV12-4 and J usage is TRBJ2-5; D is unresolved. The CDR3 consists of 13 residues. V lost 5 bases to trimming and J lost 7 bases, with 14 bases between them. Here the CDR3 reads CASSLAAVGTQYF. CDR3 nucleotide sequence: TGTGCCAGCAGTCTTGCGGCGGTAGGGACCCAGTACTTC.

This chain uses TRBV4-2 with TRBJ2-7; D not resolved. The CDR3 is 13 amino acids. V lost 4 bases and J 4 bases, leaving 11 bases between the germline ends. The V gene's germline CDR1 is LGHNA and CDR2 YNFKEQ. The CDR3 sequence: CASSPPDGYEQYF. The CDR3 region has the DNA TGTGCCAGCAGCCCCCCGGACGGGTACGAGCAGTACTTC.

A few counts support this clonotype. The gene calls are TRBV28 and TRBJ1-5; D gene ambiguous. This CDR3 has 12 amino acids. V gave up 10 bases and J gave up 0 bases, with 7 bases separating them. CDR1 MDHEN and CDR2 SYDVKM come from the germline V gene. In nucleotides, the CDR3 is TGTGCCACGGGGAATAGCAATCAGCCCCAGCATTTT. Translating it yields CATGNSNQPQHF.

This clonotype has a handful of counts. This chain links TRBV6-5 with TRBJ2-2, with TRBD1 as a possible D gene (5 bases). From germline, CDR1 is MNHEY and CDR2 SVGAGI. With 6 bases removed from V and 6 bases from J, the gap between germline ends came to 11 bases. The length of the CDR3 is 13 residues. DNA of the CDR3: TGTGCCAGCAGGATGACAGATGCCGGGGAGCTGTTTTTT. It is translated as CASRMTDAGELFF.

The V call is TRBV24-1, the J call TRBJ2-1; 9 nucleotides agree with TRBD1. Germline V gene data show CDR1 as KGHDR and CDR2 as SFDVKD. The CDR3 is 14 amino acids. Trimming at V came to 5 bases and at J to 15 bases, leaving 13 bases not matched to a gene. CDR3 residues: CATSVPGQGSLLFF. Written as DNA, the CDR3 is TGTGCCACCAGTGTCCCTGGACAGGGGAGTCTGCTGTTCTTC.

The chain links TRBV7-8 to TRBJ2-5; D possibly corresponds to TRBD1 (5 bases). Germline V lookup: CDR1 SGHVS, CDR2 FQNEAQ. V lost 6 bases and J 1 base, leaving 15 bases between the germline ends. The CDR3 runs to 15 residues. This CDR3 reads CASRFSRVGQETQYF. The CDR3, as DNA: TGTGCCAGCAGGTTTAGCAGGGTGGGCCAAGAGACCCAGTACTTC.

This clonotype was counted a few times. The CDR3 region is CASSQGAGHHNQPQHF. The CDR3 DNA follows: TGTGCCAGCAGCCAAGGCGCGGGACACCACAATCAGCCCCAGCATTTT. The rearrangement uses TRBV3-1 and TRBJ1-5; D might be TRBD1 (6 bases). This CDR3 contains 16 residues. Trimming stripped 1 base from V and 3 bases from J, with 13 bases between. Germline V CDR1 and CDR2: LGHDT, YNNKEL (reference sequence).